These 30 T cell receptor beta chains were all obtained from the same sample, sequenced in a study of T cells in Graves' hyperthyroidism and ophthalmopathy. Researchers amplified the TCR beta CDR3 regions from RNA transcripts. First-round RT-PCR with HTBI primers amplified the TCR CDR3 region. TCRdb reanalysed the multiplex PCR reads using MiXCR and keeps one entry per CDR3 protein. The sample yields around 600,000 distinct CDR3 sequences, more than 13% seen once. Source material: blood. All receptors derive from a woman younger than 30 with Graves' ophthalmopathy.

In this sample, this clonotype turned up many times. The chain has TRBV20-1 and TRBJ2-3; 9 nucleotides agree with TRBD2. The ends lost 3 bases at V and 1 base at J; junction bases unmatched: 17. CDR1 is DFQATT and CDR2 is SNEGSKA in the germline V gene (reference sequence). The CDR3 contains 19 residues. The CDR3 reads CSASTRPPSGMGGTDTQYF. The DNA of the CDR3 is TGCAGTGCTAGCACCCGTCCGCCTAGCGGGATGGGGGGCACAGATACGCAGTATTTT.

This clonotype was found a few times. The chain has TRBV9 and TRBJ1-1; D perhaps matches TRBD1 (5 bases). Germline CDR1 reads SGDLS; CDR2 reads YYNGEE. This CDR3 is 14 amino acids long. Trimming took 1 base from V and 3 from J, leaving 10 bases between them. CDR3 protein: CASSVTSRDTEAFF. CDR3 coding DNA: TGTGCCAGCAGCGTAACTTCCAGGGACACTGAAGCTTTCTTT.

This clonotype was seen only a few times. V gene TRBV9 combines with J gene TRBJ2-7; D possibly corresponds to TRBD2 (6 bases). V lost 3 bases and J 7 bases, leaving 23 bases between the germline ends. Per the germline V gene, CDR1 is SGDLS and CDR2 is YYNGEE. The CDR3 extends over 16 amino acids. CDR3 loop: CASSARGGLARGEQYF. Here the CDR3 DNA reads TGTGCCAGCAGCGCCCGAGGAGGGCTAGCTCGTGGGGAGCAGTACTTC.

This chain links TRBV9 with TRBJ2-7, with D possibly TRBD1 on 5 matching bases. The germline V and J ends were trimmed by 0 bases and 5 bases, with 12 bases remaining between them. Looked up from germline, CDR1 is SGDLS and CDR2 is YYNGEE. The CDR3 length is 14 residues. In DNA form, the CDR3 reads TGTGCCAGCAGCGTAGGGCAGGGAATGGACGAGCAGTACTTC. Translated: CASSVGQGMDEQYF.

This chain joins TRBV5-1 and TRBJ1-1; D unclear. V was clipped by 4 bases and J by 1 base, with 11 bases between them. The CDR3 sequence is 14 residues long. The germline V gene has CDR1 SGHRS and CDR2 YFSETQ. The CDR3 here is CASSLTSANTEAFF. For the CDR3, the DNA is TGCGCCAGCAGCCTAACATCGGCGAACACTGAAGCTTTCTTT.

This clonotype was found many times. The rearrangement joins TRBV6-2 or TRBV6-3 to TRBJ1-6; weak D call: TRBD1 (6 bases). V gave up 0 bases and J gave up 8 bases, with 20 bases separating them. The CDR3 totals 18 residues. Germline V gene sequence: CDR1 MNHEY, CDR2 SVGEGT. The CDR3 reads CASSYSAPGAGEDSPLHF. The CDR3 region has the DNA TGTGCCAGCAGTTACTCGGCCCCCGGTGCAGGGGAAGATTCACCCCTCCACTTT.

This chain joins TRBV27 and TRBJ1-2, with D possibly matching TRBD1 (6 bases). With 6 bases removed from V and 12 bases from J, the gap between germline ends came to 17 bases. The CDR3 has 12 amino acids. Germline loops: CDR1 MNHEY, CDR2 SMNVEV (reference sequence). The CDR3 DNA reads as TGTGCCAGCAGACCCCGGGGGCGTATTCACACCTTC. Its protein is CASRPRGRIHTF.

This clonotype was seen repeatedly, ten times or more. The CDR3 reads CASSLPPTGNYNSPLHF. CDR3 nucleotides: TGTGCCAGCAGTTTACCGCCTACAGGGAATTATAATTCACCCCTCCACTTT. This chain connects TRBV28 to TRBJ1-6; TRBD1 might be the D (6 bases). The V and J ends lost 2 bases and 4 bases respectively, with 15 bases between them. Germline CDR1 reads MDHEN; CDR2 reads SYDVKM. CDR3 size: 17 residues. The whole variable domain, filled in from reference TRBV28 and TRBJ1-6, reads DVKVTQSSRYLVKRTGEKVFLECVQDMDHENMFWYRQDPGLGLRLIYFSYDVKMKEKGDIPEGYSVSREKKERFSLILESASTNQTSMYLCASSLPPTGNYNSPLHFGNGTRLTVT.

The table lists this clonotype with many counts. The rearrangement joins TRBV12-3 or TRBV12-4 to TRBJ2-5; 11 positions match TRBD2. The CDR3 covers 13 residues. With V trimmed by 8 bases and J by 2 bases, 1 base remained unmatched. CDR3 in amino acids: CASRTSGQETQYF. Here the CDR3 DNA reads TGTGCCAGCCGGACTAGCGGGCAAGAGACCCAGTACTTC.

In this sample, this clonotype turned up many times. The V call is TRBV7-9, the J call TRBJ2-2; D gene ambiguous. The CDR3 totals 13 residues. The V gene lost 11 bases and the J gene lost 2 bases, with 12 bases spanning the gap. CDR1 is SEHNR, CDR2 FQNEAQ, per germline (reference sequence). CDR3 bases: TGTGCCCCGCGAGCTATTAACACCGGGGAGCTGTTTTTT. Translated: CAPRAINTGELFF.

This clonotype was seen more than once but under ten times. The chain uses TRBV18 and TRBJ1-5; D gene unclear. CDR1 and CDR2 from the germline V gene are KGHSH and LQKENI. CDR3 length: 17 amino acids. Trimming removed 2 bases at V and 0 bases at J, with 14 bases between. CDR3 sequence: CASSPLPGVYSNQPQHF. The CDR3 DNA reads TGTGCCAGCTCACCATTGCCAGGCGTTTATAGCAATCAGCCCCAGCATTTT.

This chain joins TRBV7-9 and TRBJ2-2; D perhaps matches TRBD1 (6 bases). The CDR3 extends over 16 amino acids. Per the germline V gene, CDR1 is SEHNR and CDR2 is FQNEAQ (reference sequence). Trimming pared 5 bases from V and 2 bases from J, leaving 15 bases between. This CDR3 is CASSPPGQTNTGELFF. CDR3 nucleotide sequence: TGTGCCAGCAGCCCCCCCGGACAGACAAACACCGGGGAGCTGTTTTTT.

This clonotype was seen a handful of times. The chain recombines TRBV24-1 with TRBJ1-2, with D tentatively TRBD1 (6 bases). The CDR3 has 13 amino acids. V gave up 5 bases and J gave up 3 bases, with 9 bases separating them. Germline-derived CDR1 and CDR2 are KGHDR and SFDVKD. CDR3 nucleotides: TGTGCCACCAGTGGTACAGGGTACTATGGCTACACCTTC. Translation: CATSGTGYYGYTF.

The sample holds many counts of this clonotype. V usage is TRBV28 and J usage is TRBJ2-6, with D unresolved. Germline CDR1 reads MDHEN; CDR2 reads SYDVKM. Trimming removed 2 bases from V and 0 bases from J, with 2 bases in between. The CDR3 runs to 14 residues. This CDR3 is CASSLLSGANVLTF. The DNA for the CDR3 is TGTGCCAGCAGTTTACTCTCTGGGGCCAACGTCCTGACTTTC.

This clonotype was picked up many times. This chain joins TRBV30 and TRBJ1-2, with TRBD1 as a possible D gene (6 bases). The ends were cut back, 5 bases at V and 4 bases at J, with 11 bases in the middle. The CDR3 is 12 residues long. The germline CDR1 and CDR2 sequences are GTSNPN and SVGIG (reference sequence). The CDR3 region is CAWRRTVYGYTF. CDR3 DNA sequence: TGTGCCTGGCGAAGGACAGTCTATGGCTACACCTTC.

This clonotype was recorded at least ten times. V usage is TRBV6-5 and J usage is TRBJ2-7; the D call may be TRBD1 or TRBD2 (5 bases each). CDR1 MNHEY and CDR2 SVGAGI come from the germline V gene. The CDR3 length is 15 residues. V lost 0 bases, J lost 5 bases, and 14 bases lay in between. CDR3 sequence (DNA): TGTGCCAGCAGTTACTCATACAGGCTAGCCCACGAGCAGTACTTC. Translated, it gives CASSYSYRLAHEQYF.

This clonotype has ten or more counts. The rearrangement joins TRBV10-3 to TRBJ2-5, with 7 bases matching TRBD1. CDR1 ENHRY and CDR2 SYGVKD come from the germline V gene. The CDR3 sequence is 13 residues long. The junction had 8 bases not matched to a gene; V was cut back by 8 bases and J by 5 bases. CDR3: CAIQTGSGETQYF. Written as DNA, the CDR3 is TGTGCCATCCAGACAGGGTCGGGCGAGACCCAGTACTTC.

The rearrangement links TRBV3-1 to TRBJ2-1, with TRBD2 matching 8 bases. V shed 3 bases and J 7 bases; nucleotides not matched to a gene: 11. Germline assignment: CDR1 LGHDT and CDR2 YNNKEL (reference sequence). This CDR3 spans 16 amino acids. This CDR3 is CASSHKYTSGMNEQFF. In nucleotides, the CDR3 is TGTGCCAGCAGCCACAAGTATACTAGCGGTATGAATGAGCAGTTCTTC.

This clonotype was detected ten times or more. The chain employs TRBV28 and TRBJ1-2; D call uncertain. The V end was cut by 6 bases, the J end by 4 bases, with 9 bases between. CDR1 and CDR2 (germline): MDHEN, SYDVKM. The CDR3 covers 12 residues. In DNA form, the CDR3 reads TGTGCCAGCAGCCCGGGAATCTATGGCTACACCTTC. It encodes CASSPGIYGYTF.

This clonotype was counted at least ten times. This chain links TRBV13 with TRBJ2-7; possible D gene TRBD2, 5 bases. V was pared by 5 bases and J by 1 base, with 9 bases between. CDR3 length: 13 amino acids. Germline V gene lookup returns CDR1 PRHDT and CDR2 FYEKMQ (reference sequence). The CDR3 nucleotides read TGTGCCAGCAGCGGTAGCGAATCCTACGAGCAGTACTTC. The encoded protein is CASSGSESYEQYF.

This clonotype was counted many times. This chain connects TRBV28 to TRBJ2-3; perhaps TRBD2 as D (6 bases). Trimming left V 9 bases short and J 2 bases short, with 30 bases between. This CDR3 has 19 residues. CDR1 and CDR2 from the germline V gene are MDHEN and SYDVKM. CDR3 protein: CASEPPLLKRGSATDTQYF. DNA of the CDR3: TGTGCCAGTGAGCCACCCCTCCTTAAACGGGGGAGCGCCACAGATACGCAGTATTTT.

The chain employs TRBV10-3 and TRBJ2-6, with 7 bases identical to TRBD1. The V and J ends lost 4 bases and 2 bases, in that order; junction bases with no gene match: 11. The CDR3 totals 18 residues. Germline CDR1 reads ENHRY; CDR2 reads SYGVKD. The chain's CDR3 is CAISGYRGIIAGANVLTF. CDR3 coding DNA: TGTGCCATCAGTGGATACAGGGGAATTATAGCTGGGGCCAACGTCCTGACTTTC.

This clonotype was seen many times. This chain links TRBV2 with TRBJ1-3; D is unclear. The germline V and J ends were trimmed by 5 bases and 4 bases, with 12 bases remaining between them. Germline assignment: CDR1 SNHLY and CDR2 FYNNEI. The CDR3 is 14 amino acids. DNA for the CDR3: TGTGCCAGCAGTCGATTAGGTGCCGGAAACACCATATATTTT. Protein: CASSRLGAGNTIYF.

This clonotype was seen many times. This chain uses TRBV28 with TRBJ2-7, with 9 bases identical to TRBD1. The germline V gene has CDR1 MDHEN and CDR2 SYDVKM. The ends lost 10 bases at V and 1 base at J; junction bases unmatched: 8. The CDR3 length is 14 residues. Written as DNA, the CDR3 is TGTGCCATCCAACCGGGACAGGGTTCCTACGAGCAGTACTTC. Translating gives CAIQPGQGSYEQYF.

V gene TRBV6-4 combines with J gene TRBJ2-1; 10 bases match TRBD1. Germline V gene data show CDR1 as MRHNA and CDR2 as SNTAGT. The CDR3 spans 15 residues. J lost 10 bases, V lost 5 bases, and 11 bases had no gene match. CDR3 nucleotides: TGTGCCAGCAGTAGACCGGGACAGGGGATCGGGGAGCAGTTCTTC. This translates into CASSRPGQGIGEQFF.

This clonotype was detected ten times or more. The chain has TRBV3-1 and TRBJ2-1, with TRBD1 matching over 8 bases. V lost 7 bases and J lost 6; bases outside the gene matches: 17. The germline V gene encodes CDR1 LGHDT and CDR2 YNNKEL (reference sequence). The CDR3 consists of 17 residues. The CDR3: CASTPGIRTGLGNEQFF. The CDR3 DNA follows: TGTGCCAGCACGCCCGGGATCCGGACAGGGCTGGGCAATGAGCAGTTCTTC.

This clonotype was seen many times. The chain combines TRBV24-1 with TRBJ2-5; 10 bases line up with TRBD2. J gave up 3 bases and V 4 bases, and 16 bases lay outside the gene matches. CDR3 size: 19 residues. Germline-derived CDR1 and CDR2 are KGHDR and SFDVKD. The chain's CDR3 is CATSDPALAGEGGEETQYF. The CDR3 region has the DNA TGTGCCACCAGTGACCCTGCCCTAGCGGGAGAGGGAGGGGAAGAGACCCAGTACTTC.

This clonotype was picked up a small number of times. The genes are TRBV20-1 and TRBJ1-5; TRBD1 aligns across 8 bases. The CDR3 extends over 17 amino acids. Per the germline V gene, CDR1 is DFQATT and CDR2 is SNEGSKA (reference sequence). V trimming: 0 bases; J trimming: 0 bases; junction bases outside the gene matches: 7. The CDR3 DNA is TGCAGTGCTAGAGACACTACAGGGGGAGTTAGCAATCAGCCCCAGCATTTT. It translates to CSARDTTGGVSNQPQHF.

This clonotype was counted between two and nine times. The chain uses TRBV11-2 and TRBJ2-5, with 8 nucleotides matching TRBD2. The CDR3 covers 15 residues. Per germline, CDR1 SGHAT and CDR2 FQNNGV. V lost 5 bases, J lost 0 bases, and 5 bases stayed unmatched. The CDR3 sequence is CASSLRLANQETQYF. In DNA form, the CDR3 reads TGTGCCAGCAGCCTAAGACTAGCGAACCAAGAGACCCAGTACTTC. The whole variable domain, filled in from reference TRBV11-2 and TRBJ2-5, reads EAGVAQSPRYKIIEKRQSVAFWCNPISGHATLYWYQQILGQGPKLLIQFQNNGVVDDSQLPKDRFSAERLKGVDSTLKIQPAKLEDSAVYLCASSLRLANQETQYFGPGTRLLVL.

In this sample, this clonotype turned up a few times. The chain combines TRBV11-3 with TRBJ2-1; TRBD2 matches 10 bases. This CDR3 has 17 amino acids. The V gene end was trimmed by 1 base and the J gene end by 3 bases; junction bases not matched to a gene: 6. CDR1 is SGHNT, CDR2 YENEEA, per germline. The CDR3 DNA reads TGTGCCAGCAGCTTAGGCTCAGCGGGAGGGGTCTACAATGAGCAGTTCTTC. Amino acids: CASSLGSAGGVYNEQFF.